This TCR beta chain was captured in a study of resident and recirculating memory T cells in vitiligo. Generated by immunoSEQ multiplex PCR, the TCRdb table keeps only in-frame clones and is missing some. The data hold about 170 clones, with around 73% observed a single time. The CDR3 loop spans 14 amino acids. This TCR came from a male donor with vitiligo. V usage is TRBV7-5 and J usage is TRBJ1-3; the table's D call, TRBD1, has no DNA check behind it. TRBV7-5 is labeled a pseudogene. Sequenced: non-lesional skin. This sample's subset: normal-appearing skin under Wood's lamp, at least 2 cm from depigmented macule. Here the CDR3 reads CASSEQGSGNTIYF. The CDR3 nucleotides are TGTGCCAGCAGCGAACAGGGTTCTGGAAACACCATATATTTT.